This T cell receptor (beta chain) was documented in a study of graft-versus-host responses after intestinal transplantation. For the study at large: Each patient got anti-thymocyte globulin induction, then tacrolimus and steroids for about 3 years. Whole-study findings and limits: There was an association between peak levels of circulating GvH clones and early post-transplant HvG declines. Marrow from the recipient contained GvH clones, some of which had appeared first in ileum or blood.

This CDR3 is built from 18 residues. V shed 0 bases and J 0 bases; nucleotides not matched to a gene: 2. Per germline, CDR1 SGHVS and CDR2 FNYEAQ. The repertoire was sequenced with immunoSEQ multiplex PCR; TCRdb's copy has only in-frame clones and lacks some. The data hold some 36,000 clones, with roughly 94% observed a single time. Notes on this clone: Its antigen is not identified.

The sample was unstimulated CD4+ T cells sorted from spleen or lymph node cells, taken before transplant. The TCR was taken from a human donor who was the organ donor for an intestinal transplant. The chain recombines TRBV7-6 with TRBJ2-1; 13 bases agree with TRBD2. The CDR3 is CASSLAGLAGFSYNEQFF. Here the CDR3 DNA reads TGTGCCAGCAGCTTAGCGGGACTAGCGGGGTTCTCCTACAATGAGCAGTTCTTC.